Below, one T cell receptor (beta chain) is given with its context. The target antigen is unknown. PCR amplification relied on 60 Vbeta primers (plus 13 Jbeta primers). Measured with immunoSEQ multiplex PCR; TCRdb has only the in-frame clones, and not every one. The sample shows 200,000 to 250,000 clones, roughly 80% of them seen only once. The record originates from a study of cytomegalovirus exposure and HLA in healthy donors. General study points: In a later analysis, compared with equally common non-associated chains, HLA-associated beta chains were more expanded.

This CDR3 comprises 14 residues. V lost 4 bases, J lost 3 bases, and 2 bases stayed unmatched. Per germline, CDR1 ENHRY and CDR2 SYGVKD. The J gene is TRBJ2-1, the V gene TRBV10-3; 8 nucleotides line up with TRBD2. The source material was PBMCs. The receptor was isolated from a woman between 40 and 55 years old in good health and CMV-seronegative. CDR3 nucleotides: TGTGCCATCAGTGTACGGGAGGGCTACAATGAGCAGTTCTTC. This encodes CAISVREGYNEQFF.